Listed below are T cell receptor beta chains from one sample, sequenced in a study of CD8 T cells in Susac syndrome. MiXCR, run by TCRdb on the immunoSEQ multiplex PCR reads, gives a single entry per CDR3 protein. The sample includes tens of thousands of distinct CDR3 sequences, about 94% seen only once; the top ten take approximately 0.26%. Material: CD8+ T cells from PBMCs. Every receptor here comes from a human donor in good health. Each CDR3 is given with its conserved first and last residue. D genes are given only for firm matches. Size tells how often a clone was seen (once, few, many) or the class of an expanded clone, and some rows leave it out.

cdr3_aa | cdr3_nt | d_call | clone_size | j_call | v_call
CASSQGPTATYNSPLHF | TGTGCCAGCAGCCAAGGACCCACAGCCACCTATAATTCACCCCTCCACTTT | NA | NA | TRBJ1-6 | TRBV4-2
CASSPPSDTYTEAFF | TGTGCCAGCAGCCCCCCCTCGGACACATACACTGAAGCTTTCTTT | NA | NA | TRBJ1-1 | TRBV7-8
CASRQASKVSNQPQHF | TGTGCCAGCAGACAGGCTTCGAAGGTTAGCAATCAGCCCCAGCATTTT | NA | NA | TRBJ1-5 | TRBV6-2/TRBV6-3
CASSYGTAEQFF | TGTGCCAGCAGTTACGGGACTGCAGAGCAGTTCTTC | NA | NA | TRBJ2-1 | TRBV12-3/TRBV12-4
CASSTSGRSTDTQYF | TGTGCCAGTAGCACTAGCGGGAGGAGCACAGATACGCAGTATTTT | TRBD2 | NA | TRBJ2-3 | TRBV19
CASSSVNTDTQYF | TGTGCCAGTAGTTCGGTTAACACAGATACGCAGTATTTT | NA | NA | TRBJ2-3 | TRBV19
CASSPDYVRETQYF | TGTGCCAGCAGCCCAGACTATGTACGTGAGACCCAGTACTTC | NA | NA | TRBJ2-5 | TRBV7-9
CASSLGVGDSNQPQHF | TGTGCCAGCAGCTTAGGGGTTGGAGATAGCAATCAGCCCCAGCATTTT | NA | NA | TRBJ1-5 | TRBV7-8
CASSSHDTGYEQYF | TGTGCCAGCAGTTCCCATGATACGGGATACGAGCAGTACTTC | NA | NA | TRBJ2-7 | TRBV13
CSASGTGGGKNIQYF | TGCAGTGCTAGTGGGACAGGCGGAGGCAAAAACATTCAGTACTTC | TRBD1 | NA | TRBJ2-4 | TRBV20-1
CASSLVDRDQPQHF | TGCGCCAGCAGCCTTGTGGACAGGGATCAGCCCCAGCATTTT | TRBD1 | NA | TRBJ1-5 | TRBV4-1
CASSQSRDREQETQYF | TGTGCCAGCAGCCAAAGTAGGGACAGGGAACAAGAGACCCAGTACTTC | TRBD1 | NA | TRBJ2-5 | TRBV7-9
CSARVEREPYNEQFF | TGCAGTGCTAGAGTTGAGCGGGAACCCTACAATGAGCAGTTCTTC | TRBD2 | NA | TRBJ2-1 | TRBV20-1
CASRYGRTEAFF | TGTGCCAGCAGATACGGGAGGACTGAAGCTTTCTTT | NA | NA | TRBJ1-1 | TRBV7-9
CASSPAGVSTDTQYF | TGTGCCAGCAGCCCAGCGGGGGTGAGCACAGATACGCAGTATTTT | TRBD2 | NA | TRBJ2-3 | TRBV7-9
CASSLYPDLWAQYF | TGTGCCAGCAGTTTATATCCGGACCTCTGGGCCCAGTACTTC | NA | NA | TRBJ2-5 | TRBV27
CASSPLDGAVYYGYTF | TGTGCCAGCAGTCCCTTAGACGGGGCGGTATACTATGGCTACACCTTC | NA | NA | TRBJ1-2 | TRBV12-3/TRBV12-4
CASSQDRAGGNYEQYF | TGCGCCAGCAGCCAAGATCGAGCGGGGGGGAACTACGAGCAGTACTTC | TRBD2 | once | TRBJ2-7 | TRBV4-1
CATSGEGAPYNEQFF | TGTGCCACCAGTGGGGAAGGGGCCCCCTACAATGAGCAGTTCTTC | NA | NA | TRBJ2-1 | TRBV24-1
CASSYRLRGGSYEQYF | TGTGCCAGCAGCTACAGACTACGGGGAGGGTCCTACGAGCAGTACTTC | TRBD2 | NA | TRBJ2-7 | TRBV5-8
CSAKGRGGTEAFF | TGCAGTGCTAAGGGACGGGGCGGCACTGAAGCTTTCTTT | NA | NA | TRBJ1-1 | TRBV20-1
CASSYTGLAGGPSYEQYF | TGTGCCAGCAGTTATACGGGACTAGCGGGGGGGCCATCCTACGAGCAGTACTTC | TRBD2 | NA | TRBJ2-7 | TRBV6-5
CASSFSPSGRRYNEQFF | TGTGCCAGCAGTTTTTCGCCAAGCGGCAGAAGGTACAATGAGCAGTTCTTC | NA | NA | TRBJ2-1 | TRBV6-5
CASSQVQGADGYTF | TGCGCCAGCAGCCAAGTACAGGGGGCGGATGGCTACACCTTC | TRBD1 | NA | TRBJ1-2 | TRBV4-1
CASSPEVGTDTQYF | TGCGCCAGCAGCCCCGAGGTGGGAACAGATACGCAGTATTTT | NA | NA | TRBJ2-3 | TRBV4-1
CASSKGQVAGELFF | TGTGCCAGCAGTAAGGGCCAAGTAGCCGGGGAGCTGTTTTTT | NA | NA | TRBJ2-2 | TRBV27
CATSGELLGLAGNEQFF | TGTGCCACCAGCGGAGAGCTCTTGGGTCTAGCGGGGAATGAGCAGTTCTTC | TRBD2 | NA | TRBJ2-1 | TRBV15
CASSQYLQGSDQPQHF | TGCGCCAGCAGCCAATACCTACAGGGGTCGGATCAGCCCCAGCATTTT | TRBD1 | NA | TRBJ1-5 | TRBV4-3
CASSPGLAGGRDTQYF | TGTGCCAGCAGCCCGGGACTAGCGGGAGGTCGGGATACGCAGTATTTT | TRBD2 | NA | TRBJ2-3 | TRBV12-3/TRBV12-4
CAWQARRRYGYTF | TGTGCCTGGCAAGCAAGACGCCGTTATGGCTACACCTTC | NA | NA | TRBJ1-2 | TRBV30